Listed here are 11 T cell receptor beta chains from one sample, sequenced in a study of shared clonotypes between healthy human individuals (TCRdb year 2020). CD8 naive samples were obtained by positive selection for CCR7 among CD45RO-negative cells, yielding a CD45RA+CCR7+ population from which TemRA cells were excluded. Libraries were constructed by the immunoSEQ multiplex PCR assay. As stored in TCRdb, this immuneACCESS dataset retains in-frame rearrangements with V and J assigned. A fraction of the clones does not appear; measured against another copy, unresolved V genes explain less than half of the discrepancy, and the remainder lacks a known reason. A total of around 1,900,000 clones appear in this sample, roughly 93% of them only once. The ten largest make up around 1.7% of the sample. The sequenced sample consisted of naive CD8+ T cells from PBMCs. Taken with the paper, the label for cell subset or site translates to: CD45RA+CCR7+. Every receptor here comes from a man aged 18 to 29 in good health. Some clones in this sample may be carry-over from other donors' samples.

The CDR3 region has the DNA TGTGCCAGCAGCTTAGCGTACGCAGGGAGGGATGAGCAGTTCTTC. Encoded protein: CASSLAYAGRDEQFF. V is TRBV11-1 and J is TRBJ2-1; the match to TRBD2 covers 7 bases. The CDR3 has 15 amino acids. V trimming: 0 bases; J trimming: 8 bases; junction bases outside the gene matches: 7. Germline CDR1 and CDR2: SGHAT and FQDESV (reference sequence). The full variable domain, with the rest looked up from reference TRBV11-1 and TRBJ2-1, is EAEVAQSPRYKITEKSQAVAFWCDPISGHATLYWYRQILGQGPELLVQFQDESVVDDSQLPKDRFSAERLKGVDSTLKIQPAELGDSAMYLCASSLAYAGRDEQFFGPGTRLTVL.

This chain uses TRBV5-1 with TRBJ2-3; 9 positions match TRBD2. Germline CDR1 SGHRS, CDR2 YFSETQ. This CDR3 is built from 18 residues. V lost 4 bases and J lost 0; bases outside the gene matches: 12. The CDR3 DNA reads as TGCGCCAGCAGCGAATTCGGTAGCGGGAGCCCAAGCACAGATACGCAGTATTTT. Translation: CASSEFGSGSPSTDTQYF.

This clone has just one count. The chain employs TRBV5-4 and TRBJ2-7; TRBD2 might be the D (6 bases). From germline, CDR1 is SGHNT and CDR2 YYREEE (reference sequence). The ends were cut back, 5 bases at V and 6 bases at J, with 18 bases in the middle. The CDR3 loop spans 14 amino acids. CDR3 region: CASRSPDLGGEQYF. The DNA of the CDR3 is TGTGCCAGCAGATCTCCTGACCTGGGGGGCGAGCAGTACTTC.

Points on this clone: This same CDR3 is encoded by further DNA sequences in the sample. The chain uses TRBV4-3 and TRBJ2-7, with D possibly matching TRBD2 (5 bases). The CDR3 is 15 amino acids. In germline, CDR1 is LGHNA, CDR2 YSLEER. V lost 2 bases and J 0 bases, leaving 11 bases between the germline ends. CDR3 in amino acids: CASSQTSGSSYEQYF. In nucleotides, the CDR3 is TGCGCCAGCAGCCAAACGTCGGGGAGCTCCTACGAGCAGTACTTC.

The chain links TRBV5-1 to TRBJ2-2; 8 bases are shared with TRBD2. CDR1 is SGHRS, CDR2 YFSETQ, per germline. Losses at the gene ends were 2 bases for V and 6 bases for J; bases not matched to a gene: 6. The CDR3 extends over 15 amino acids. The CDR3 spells CASSFGTRVPGELFF. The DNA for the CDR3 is TGCGCCAGCAGCTTCGGGACTAGGGTCCCCGGGGAGCTGTTTTTT.

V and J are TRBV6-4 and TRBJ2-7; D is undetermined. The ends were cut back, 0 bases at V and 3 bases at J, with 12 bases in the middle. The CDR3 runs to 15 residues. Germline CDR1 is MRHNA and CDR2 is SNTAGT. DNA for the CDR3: TGTGCCAGCAGTGACTCATTGGATGGTAACTACGAGCAGTACTTC. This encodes CASSDSLDGNYEQYF.

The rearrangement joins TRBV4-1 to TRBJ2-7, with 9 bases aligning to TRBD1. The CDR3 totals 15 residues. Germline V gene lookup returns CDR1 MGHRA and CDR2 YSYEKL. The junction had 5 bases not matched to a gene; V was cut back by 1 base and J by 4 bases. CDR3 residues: CASSQAGQGLYEQYF. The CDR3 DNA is TGCGCCAGCAGCCAAGCGGGACAGGGCCTTTACGAGCAGTACTTC.

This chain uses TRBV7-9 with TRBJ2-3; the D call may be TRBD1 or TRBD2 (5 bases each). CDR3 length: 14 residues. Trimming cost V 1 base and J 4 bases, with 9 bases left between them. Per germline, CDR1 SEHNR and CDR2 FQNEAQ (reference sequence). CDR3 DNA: TGTGCCAGCAGCTTAGTAGGGACCGCAGATACGCAGTATTTT. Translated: CASSLVGTADTQYF.

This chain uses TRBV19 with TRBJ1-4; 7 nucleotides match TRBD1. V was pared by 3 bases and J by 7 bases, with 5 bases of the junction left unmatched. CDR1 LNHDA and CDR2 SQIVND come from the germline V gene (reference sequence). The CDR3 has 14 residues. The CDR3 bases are TGTGCCAGTAGTATGAGGACAGGAGGTGAAAAACTGTTTTTT. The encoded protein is CASSMRTGGEKLFF.

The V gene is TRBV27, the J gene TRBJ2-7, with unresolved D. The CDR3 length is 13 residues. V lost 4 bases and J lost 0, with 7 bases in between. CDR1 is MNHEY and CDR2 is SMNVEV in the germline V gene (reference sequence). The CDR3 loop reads CASSSDDSYEQYF. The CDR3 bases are TGTGCCAGCAGTTCGGACGACTCCTACGAGCAGTACTTC.

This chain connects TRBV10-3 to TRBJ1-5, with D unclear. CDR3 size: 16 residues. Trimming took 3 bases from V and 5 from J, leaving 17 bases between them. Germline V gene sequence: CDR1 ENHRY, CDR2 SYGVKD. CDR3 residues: CAISETLMAADQPQHF. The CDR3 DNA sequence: TGTGCCATCAGTGAAACGCTCATGGCAGCTGATCAGCCCCAGCATTTT.